The 26 T cell receptor beta chains below were found in one sample sequenced in a study of T cells expressing NK-cell markers. TCRdb reprocessed the 5' RACE reads; each CDR3 protein has one entry and no DNA is given. The table counts 350,000 to 500,000 distinct CDR3 sequences; roughly 8% lies in the top ten. Input material: blood T cells: a sorted CD56 or NKG2C T cell subset, CD4+ or CD8+ T cells, or bulk PBMC T cells (not recorded which). Every receptor here comes from a woman aged 18 to 75 in good health.

The chain carries TRBV11-2 and TRBJ2-6. Germline loops: CDR1 SGHAT, CDR2 FQNNGV. CDR3 length: 15 residues. The chain's CDR3 is CASSLGMTGANVLTF.

The chain uses TRBV4-1 and TRBJ2-2. The germline CDR1 and CDR2 sequences are MGHRA and YSYEKL. CDR3 size: 14 residues. This CDR3 reads CASTPEPNTGELFF.

CDR3 sequence reads: CASSLNPSDGITGELFF. V gene TRBV7-8 combines with J gene TRBJ2-2; TCRdb outputs TRBD1, but without DNA this stays unchecked. The CDR3 is made up of 17 amino acids. CDR1 is SGHVS and CDR2 is FQNEAQ in the germline V gene.

This sequence joins TRBV10-3 and TRBJ2-5; checking the TCRdb D call of TRBD1 is not possible without DNA. The germline V gene has CDR1 ENHRY and CDR2 SYGVKD. The CDR3 has 14 amino acids. The CDR3 sequence: CAITEDRGEETQYF.

The chain links TRBV6-1 to TRBJ2-3; with no DNA, the TCRdb D assignment of TRBD2 cannot be verified. CDR1 is MNHNS, CDR2 SASEGT, per germline. This CDR3 region has 17 residues. The chain's CDR3 is CASRPFSGGLSGDTQYF.

The chain employs TRBV5-4 and TRBJ2-1; lacking DNA, the TRBD1 call made by TCRdb goes unchecked. Germline V lookup: CDR1 SGHNT, CDR2 YYREEE (reference sequence). The CDR3 sequence is 12 residues long. CDR3 amino acids: CASSPDLHKGVF.

The chain employs TRBV29-1 and TRBJ1-2. CDR3 size: 15 residues. Germline lookup yields CDR1 SQVTM and CDR2 ANQGSEA. This CDR3 is CSVENLGVSNYGYTF.

The V and J genes are TRBV15 and TRBJ2-7; TCRdb's D call of TRBD2 is untestable without DNA. Per germline, CDR1 LNHNV and CDR2 YYDKDF (reference sequence). The CDR3 length is 15 residues. CDR3 sequence reads: CATSKSSGLSYEQYF. Supplemented by reference TRBV15 and TRBJ2-7, the full variable domain reads DAMVIQNPRYQVTQFGKPVTLSCSQTLNHNVMYWYQQKSSQAPKLLFHYYDKDFNNEADTPDNFQSRRPNTSFCFLDIRSPGLGDTAMYLCATSKSSGLSYEQYFGPGTRLTVT.

The V gene is TRBV12-3 or TRBV12-4, the J gene TRBJ1-2. The CDR3 spans 13 residues. The CDR3 sequence: CASSFGRSYGYTF.

The chain is built from TRBV24-1 and TRBJ2-1; the TRBD2 assignment by TCRdb is unverifiable without DNA. Germline CDR1 is KGHDR and CDR2 is SFDVKD. This CDR3 has 15 amino acids. The CDR3 protein is CATSGKAGGWNEQFF.

V gene TRBV5-1 combines with J gene TRBJ2-5. Germline CDR1 SGHRS, CDR2 YFSETQ. The CDR3 extends over 13 amino acids. The CDR3 loop is CASSFKNQETQYF.

The gene calls are TRBV6-5 and TRBJ2-7; TCRdb lists TRBD1, though no DNA is available to test this call. Germline lookup yields CDR1 MNHEY and CDR2 SVGAGI. The length of the CDR3 is 15 residues. CDR3 amino acids: CASSFQWDRGYEQYF.

The chain employs TRBV19 and TRBJ2-1; TCRdb's D call of TRBD2 is untestable without DNA. The CDR3 is 15 residues long. CDR1 is LNHDA and CDR2 is SQIVND in the germline V gene (reference sequence). CDR3 amino acids: CASSIFGGGGNEQFF.

The rearrangement links TRBV29-1 to TRBJ2-1. The CDR3 extends over 13 amino acids. Germline V CDR1 and CDR2: SQVTM, ANQGSEA. The CDR3 is CSASAESYNEQFF.

The chain has TRBV20-1 and TRBJ2-7. The CDR3 contains 15 residues. The germline V gene encodes CDR1 DFQATT and CDR2 SNEGSKA (reference sequence). This CDR3 reads CSARDPSAYSYEQYF.

The chain uses TRBV7-9 and TRBJ1-1. This CDR3 is 13 amino acids long. Germline V CDR1 and CDR2: SEHNR, FQNEAQ (reference sequence). Here the CDR3 reads CASSPAVGTEAFF.

The gene calls are TRBV5-5 and TRBJ2-1; TCRdb reports TRBD1, a call that lacks DNA to check it against. This CDR3 contains 16 residues. Germline V lookup: CDR1 SGHKS, CDR2 YYEKEE (reference sequence). The CDR3 loop reads CASSFGWDSSYNEQFF.

CDR3 residues: CSVLLQGRDTGELFF. The V gene is TRBV29-1, the J gene TRBJ2-2; without DNA, the TCRdb call of TRBD2 cannot be checked. This CDR3 is built from 15 residues. Per germline, CDR1 SQVTM and CDR2 ANQGSEA.

The rearrangement joins TRBV6-2 or TRBV6-3 to TRBJ1-3. Germline V gene sequence: CDR1 MNHEY, CDR2 SVGEGT. This CDR3 is 14 amino acids long. CDR3 sequence reads: CASRRQSSGNTIYF.

V is TRBV20-1 and J is TRBJ1-1. The germline V gene encodes CDR1 DFQATT and CDR2 SNEGSKA (reference sequence). The length of the CDR3 is 17 residues. CDR3 sequence: CSATKQGRVGRDTEAFF.

The chain uses TRBV10-3 and TRBJ2-3; absent DNA, TCRdb's TRBD2 call cannot be checked. The CDR3 spans 16 residues. The germline V gene encodes CDR1 ENHRY and CDR2 SYGVKD. The CDR3 reads CAISESVAGSTDTQYF.

The chain joins TRBV10-2 to TRBJ2-3; the TCRdb D gene call, TRBD1, has no DNA to confirm it. Germline V lookup: CDR1 WSHSY, CDR2 SAAADI. CDR3 size: 14 residues. CDR3 residues: CASRTVNKVDTQYF.

This chain uses TRBV5-1 with TRBJ1-1. CDR1 SGHRS and CDR2 YFSETQ come from the germline V gene. This CDR3 has 16 amino acids. The CDR3 region is CASSPVAGTGNTEAFF.

The chain recombines TRBV25-1 with TRBJ2-7; without DNA, the TCRdb call of TRBD2 cannot be checked. CDR1 is MGHDK and CDR2 is SYGVNS in the germline V gene. This CDR3 is built from 16 residues. The chain's CDR3 is CASSAPSADPSYEQYF.

V and J are TRBV12-3 or TRBV12-4 and TRBJ1-2. CDR3 length: 15 residues. The CDR3 is CASSLSFGFNYGYTF.

The CDR3 region is CASSPTSGDYNEQFF. The J gene is TRBJ2-1, the V gene TRBV4-3; with no DNA, the TCRdb D assignment of TRBD2 cannot be verified. This CDR3 spans 15 amino acids. CDR1 is LGHNA, CDR2 YSLEER, per germline.